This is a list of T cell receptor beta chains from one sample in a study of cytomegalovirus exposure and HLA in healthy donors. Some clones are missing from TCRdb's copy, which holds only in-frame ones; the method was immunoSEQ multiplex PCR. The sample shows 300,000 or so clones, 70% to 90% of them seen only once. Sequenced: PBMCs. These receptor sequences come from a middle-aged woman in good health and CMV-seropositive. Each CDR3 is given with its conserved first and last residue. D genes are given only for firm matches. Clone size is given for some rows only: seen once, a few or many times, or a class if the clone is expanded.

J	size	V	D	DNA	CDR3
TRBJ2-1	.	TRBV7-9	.	TGTGCCAGCAGCTTAGCGTGGGGGACTGGGAAGGGAAATGAGCAGTTCTTC	CASSLAWGTGKGNEQFF
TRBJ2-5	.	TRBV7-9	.	TGTGCCAGCAGCGCCGAGGAGGCATCTGGGGAGCAGTACTTC	CASSAEEASGEQYF
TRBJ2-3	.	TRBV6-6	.	TGTGCCAGCTCTGAGAACCGCCCGCCAGATACGCAGTATTTT	CASSENRPPDTQYF
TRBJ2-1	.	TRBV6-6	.	TGTGCCAGCAGTTACTCGATTACGGGGATTGAGTTCTTC	CASSYSITGIEFF
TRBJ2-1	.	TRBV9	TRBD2	TGTGCCAGCAGCGTAGCGGTTTCGGGGCGGGAGGGCGAGCAGTTCTTC	CASSVAVSGREGEQFF
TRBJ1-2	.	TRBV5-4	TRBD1	TGTGCCAGCAGCTTCCAGGGGGCTAGCTATGGCTACACCTTC	CASSFQGASYGYTF
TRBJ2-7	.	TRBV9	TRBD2	TGTGCCAGCAGCGTAGCCCCGACTAGCGGCACCTACGAGCAGTACTTC	CASSVAPTSGTYEQYF
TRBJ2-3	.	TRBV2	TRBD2	TGTGCCAGCGGACTCGTAGCGGGAGGGCACACAGATACGCAGTATTTT	CASGLVAGGHTDTQYF
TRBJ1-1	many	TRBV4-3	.	TGCGCCAGCAGCCAAGGCAGATTGAACACTGAAGCTTTCTTT	CASSQGRLNTEAFF
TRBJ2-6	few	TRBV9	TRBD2	TGTGCCAGCAGCCGAACGAGCGGGGGAGGGCCGTCTGGGGCCAACGTCCTGACTTTC	CASSRTSGGGPSGANVLTF
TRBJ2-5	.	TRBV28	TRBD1	TGTGCCAGCTCCATCAGGGGGCAGGTAGAAGAGACCCAGTACTTC	CASSIRGQVEETQYF
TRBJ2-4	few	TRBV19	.	TGTGCCAGTAGTATAGATCAACCGGGGTTAAACAGTCAGTACTTC	CASSIDQPGLNSQYF
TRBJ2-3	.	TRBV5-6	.	TGTGCCAGCAGCTCGTACATGGGGGACTGGGTCACAGATACGCAGTATTTT	CASSSYMGDWVTDTQYF
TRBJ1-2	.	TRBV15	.	TGTGCCACCAGCAGAGAGGAGAGCCTAAGGAACTATGGCTACACCTTC	CATSREESLRNYGYTF
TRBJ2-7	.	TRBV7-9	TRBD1	TGTGCCAGCAGCTTAAGTTTGGGACAGGGGAATTACGAGCAGTACTTC	CASSLSLGQGNYEQYF
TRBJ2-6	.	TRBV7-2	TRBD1	TGTGCCAGCAGCTCCCGGACAGGCCGTACTGGGGCCAACGTCCTGACTTTC	CASSSRTGRTGANVLTF
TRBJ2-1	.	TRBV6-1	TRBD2	TGTGCCAGCATGGGGGTCACTAGCGGGGTTGATGAGCAGTTCTTC	CASMGVTSGVDEQFF
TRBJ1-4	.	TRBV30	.	TGTGCCGTACAGGGCCTTGCAACTAATGAAAAACTGTTTTTT	CAVQGLATNEKLFF
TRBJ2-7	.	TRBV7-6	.	TGTGCCAGCAGCTTCCGACGGAGCTCCTACGAGCAGTACTTC	CASSFRRSSYEQYF
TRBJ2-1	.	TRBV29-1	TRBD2	TGCAGCGTTGAACGGCTAGCGGGAGGGCCTCATAATGAGCAGTTCTTC	CSVERLAGGPHNEQFF
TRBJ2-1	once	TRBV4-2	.	TGTGCCAGCAGCCAAGATGTCCAGGTCGGCTACAATGAGCAGTTCTTC	CASSQDVQVGYNEQFF
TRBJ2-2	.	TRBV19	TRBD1	TGTGCCAGTAGTCGCCTGACAGGGGCTAACACCGGGGAGCTGTTTTTT	CASSRLTGANTGELFF
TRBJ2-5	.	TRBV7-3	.	TGTGCCAGCAGTCCAGGGTACCAAGAGACCCAGTACTTC	CASSPGYQETQYF
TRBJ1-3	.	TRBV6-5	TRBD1	TGTGCCAGCAGTCCGGACAGGCGAAGGGGAAACACCATATATTTT	CASSPDRRRGNTIYF
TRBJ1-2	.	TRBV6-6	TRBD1	TGTGCCAGCAGTTACCTGCAGGGGGTTGATGGCTACACCTTC	CASSYLQGVDGYTF
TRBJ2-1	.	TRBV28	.	TGTGCCAGCAGCCCCGCCGGGGGGCCCTACAATGAGCAGTTCTTC	CASSPAGGPYNEQFF
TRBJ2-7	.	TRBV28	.	TGTGCCAGCAGTTTACCCGACAGTTACGAGCAGTACTTC	CASSLPDSYEQYF
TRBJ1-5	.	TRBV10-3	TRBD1	TGTGCCATCAGTGCAGCGGCAGGGGGCTTTGATCAGCCCCAGCATTTT	CAISAAAGGFDQPQHF
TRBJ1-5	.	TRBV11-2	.	TGTGCCAGCAGCTTAGACCTCGGGCAGCCCCAGCATTTT	CASSLDLGQPQHF
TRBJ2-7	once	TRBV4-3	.	TGCGCCAGCAGCCCGCACAGGTCCACCTACGAGCAGTACTTC	CASSPHRSTYEQYF
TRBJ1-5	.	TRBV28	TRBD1	TGTGCCAGCAGAAGTCCCGGGACAGGGGTGGGCAATCAGCCCCAGCATTTT	CASRSPGTGVGNQPQHF
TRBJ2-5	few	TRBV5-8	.	TGTGCCAGCAGCTCCAGGGGAGAAGAGACCCAGTACTTC	CASSSRGEETQYF
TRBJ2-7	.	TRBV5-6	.	TGTGCCAGCAGCCCGGTCATGCGGGAGCAGTACTTC	CASSPVMREQYF
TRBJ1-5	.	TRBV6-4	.	TGTGCCAGCAGTAGGCAGGAGGGGTCACACCGGAGCAATCAGCCCCAGCATTTT	CASSRQEGSHRSNQPQHF
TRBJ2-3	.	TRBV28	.	TGTGCCAGCAGCGTACAGACCCCAGATACGCAGTATTTT	CASSVQTPDTQYF
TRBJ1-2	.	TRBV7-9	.	TGTTCCAGCAGCTTAGTCACCACAGGGATAGCAAACTATGGCTACACCTTC	CSSSLVTTGIANYGYTF
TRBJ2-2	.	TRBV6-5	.	TGTGCCAGCAGACAGGACAGTGCTACCGGGGAGCTGTTTTTT	CASRQDSATGELFF
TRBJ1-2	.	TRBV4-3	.	TGCGCCAGCAGCCAAGATGGCCAGGGGAGGGGTATGATAGGCTACACCTTC	CASSQDGQGRGMIGYTF
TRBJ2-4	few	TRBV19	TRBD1	TGTGCCAGTAGGAGGTCGGGGACAGCTCTGTCGGACATTCAGTACTTC	CASRRSGTALSDIQYF
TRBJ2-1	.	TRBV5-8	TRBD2	TGTGCCAGCAGAAACCGGGGACTAGCCCGGGGTGAGCAGTTCTTC	CASRNRGLARGEQFF